The 16 T cell receptor beta chains below all came from one sample that was sequenced in a study of blood T cell repertoires in COVID-19. Profiling relied on immunoSEQ multiplex PCR, and the TCRdb table lists in-frame clones only, not all of them. The table lists some 80,000 clones, roughly 86% of them singletons. The specimen was peripheral blood. The source is a human donor in a cohort sampled during active COVID-19.

The chain is built from TRBV6-2 or TRBV6-3 and TRBJ1-2, with D possibly TRBD1 on 5 matching bases. Trimming left V 3 bases short and J 7 bases short, with 15 bases between. The germline V gene has CDR1 MNHEY and CDR2 SVGEGT. The CDR3 runs to 14 residues. This CDR3 is CASSYRGGGRGYTF. CDR3 DNA: TGTGCCAGCAGTTATAGGGGAGGAGGCCGTGGCTACACCTTC.

The rearrangement uses TRBV3-1 (or the pseudogene TRBV3-2) and TRBJ2-1; TRBD2 aligns across 7 bases. V was pared by 5 bases and J by 6 bases, with 4 bases of the junction left unmatched. The CDR3 covers 13 residues. Germline loops: CDR1 LGHDT, CDR2 YNNKEL (reference sequence). The CDR3: CASSLAGLNEQFF. DNA for the CDR3: TGTGCCAGCAGCTTAGCGGGCCTCAATGAGCAGTTCTTC.

The chain recombines TRBV24-1 with TRBJ1-1, with unresolved D. The V gene lost 3 bases and the J gene lost 3 bases, with 10 bases spanning the gap. Germline assignment: CDR1 KGHDR and CDR2 SFDVKD. This CDR3 has 14 residues. Here the CDR3 reads CATSDQARDTEAFF. CDR3 DNA: TGTGCCACCAGTGATCAGGCTCGAGACACTGAAGCTTTCTTT.

V and J are TRBV5-6 and TRBJ2-5, with TRBD1 as a possible D gene (5 bases). Germline V gene sequence: CDR1 SGHDT, CDR2 YYEEEE. This CDR3 spans 14 amino acids. V was shortened by 1 base and J by 5 bases, with 12 bases between the two germline ends. The CDR3 is CASSLTHRPETQYF. DNA for the CDR3: TGTGCCAGCAGCTTGACGCACAGGCCTGAGACCCAGTACTTC.

This chain uses TRBV18 with TRBJ1-1, with TRBD1 as a possible D gene (6 bases). Trimming left V 6 bases short and J 6 bases short, with 20 bases between. CDR3 length: 15 amino acids. Looked up from germline, CDR1 is KGHSH and CDR2 is LQKENI. CDR3 DNA: TGTGCCAGCTCCCTTACACAGGGTCTCAGCGCTGAAGCTTTCTTT. It yields the protein CASSLTQGLSAEAFF.

The chain carries TRBV9 and TRBJ2-6; D is possibly TRBD1 (6 bases). V lost 0 bases and J 0 bases, leaving 7 bases between the germline ends. From germline, CDR1 is SGDLS and CDR2 YYNGEE. The CDR3 totals 16 residues. The CDR3: CASSVVGHSGANVLTF. DNA for the CDR3: TGTGCCAGCAGCGTAGTGGGACACTCTGGGGCCAACGTCCTGACTTTC.

V gene TRBV6-5 combines with J gene TRBJ1-2; 8 bases match TRBD1. This CDR3 comprises 15 residues. V lost 4 bases, J lost 3 bases, and 7 bases stayed unmatched. CDR1 is MNHEY, CDR2 SVGAGI, per germline. CDR3 amino acids: CASSSFRGLDYGYTF. CDR3 nucleotides: TGTGCCAGCAGTTCATTCAGGGGGCTAGACTATGGCTACACCTTC.

The V call is TRBV7-8, the J call TRBJ1-1; 9 positions agree with TRBD1. CDR1 is SGHVS and CDR2 is FQNEAQ in the germline V gene. The V segment lost 1 base and the J segment 6 bases; nucleotides outside the gene matches: 0. The length of the CDR3 is 13 residues. Here the CDR3 reads CASSLGDRAEAFF. CDR3 sequence (DNA): TGTGCCAGCAGCTTAGGGGACAGGGCTGAAGCTTTCTTT.

This clone came up a few times. The rearrangement joins TRBV12-5 to TRBJ2-6; TRBD1 is a possible D gene (6 bases). Looked up from germline, CDR1 is LGHNT and CDR2 is FRNRAP. The CDR3 is 16 amino acids. V shed 1 base and J shed 4 bases, with 11 bases lying between them. CDR3 coding DNA: TGTGCTAGTGGTTTGGCGACAGGCACAGGGGCCAACGTCCTGACTTTC. Residues: CASGLATGTGANVLTF.

Comments on this clone: One junction end does not reproduce the germline sequence, and a read error may be involved. The chain links TRBV5-1 to TRBJ2-3; 7 bases align to TRBD1. Per the germline V gene, CDR1 is SGHRS and CDR2 is YFSETQ. The CDR3 sequence is 16 residues long. CDR3 DNA: TGCGCCAGCAGTTTGGGCCGGGACAGCCTCACAGATACGCAGTATTTT. This translates into CASSLGRDSLTDTQYF.

Only one count was recorded for this clone. The V call is TRBV2, the J call TRBJ2-1; TRBD1 matches at 9 bases. Germline trimming cut 9 bases from V and 4 bases from J; bases unmatched to any gene: 7. Germline CDR1 reads SNHLY; CDR2 reads FYNNEI. The CDR3 runs 14 residues. CDR3 DNA sequence: TGTGCCAGTGAGCTGGGACAGGGATACAATGAGCAGTTCTTC. Amino acids: CASELGQGYNEQFF.

This rearrangement joins TRBV6-5 to TRBJ1-1; D is undetermined. Germline loops: CDR1 MNHEY, CDR2 SVGAGI. V lost 5 bases to trimming and J lost 2 bases, with 3 bases between them. The CDR3 is 11 amino acids. This CDR3 reads CASSHNTEAFF. In nucleotides, the CDR3 is TGTGCCAGCAGTCATAACACTGAAGCTTTCTTT.

This chain links TRBV21-1 with TRBJ1-4; the table assigns TRBD1, which was not confirmed against the DNA. TRBV21-1 is designated a pseudogene. The CDR3 totals 18 residues. The CDR3 bases are TGTGCCAGCAGCAAAGTTGGGACAGGGGGCGGTCGGAATGAAAAACTGTTTTTT. Protein: CASSKVGTGGGRNEKLFF.

This clone was counted between two and nine times. J is TRBJ1-2 and V is TRBV11-2; 8 nucleotides match TRBD1. V was clipped by 5 bases and J by 6 bases; unmatched bases: 8. The CDR3 has 14 residues. Germline CDR1 is SGHAT and CDR2 is FQNNGV. The CDR3 coding sequence is TGTGCCAGCAGCAGCCTTGACAGGGGCCATGGCTACACCTTC. It encodes CASSSLDRGHGYTF.

This chain joins TRBV9 and TRBJ2-1; TRBD2 matches 8 bases. Trimming at V came to 3 bases and at J to 0 bases, leaving 2 bases not matched to a gene. CDR3 length: 15 amino acids. Germline V CDR1 and CDR2: SGDLS, YYNGEE. This CDR3 reads CASSAGGGSYNEQFF. CDR3 in DNA: TGTGCCAGCAGCGCCGGGGGGGGCTCCTACAATGAGCAGTTCTTC.

The chain is built from TRBV9 and TRBJ1-3, with 7 bases matching TRBD1. The V gene's germline CDR1 is SGDLS and CDR2 YYNGEE. With 4 bases clipped from V and 4 bases from J, the junction kept 5 bases outside the gene matches. The CDR3 sequence is 14 residues long. The CDR3 DNA is TGTGCCAGCAGCTTTACAGGGGCCGGAAACACCATATATTTT. Protein: CASSFTGAGNTIYF.